Here is one TCR beta chain with its context. The germline V gene has CDR1 MNHNS and CDR2 SASEGT. V lost 2 bases, J lost 0 bases, and 9 bases stayed unmatched. The CDR3 spans 18 residues. The data derive from a study of cytomegalovirus exposure and HLA in healthy donors. About the study: In an early release, HLA-typed donors contributed 80 million to 95 million unique TCR sequences.

The primer mix had 60 Vbeta and 13 Jbeta primers. The method was immunoSEQ multiplex PCR; TCRdb's version includes in-frame clones alone and lacks a portion of them. The sample records 85,000 to 110,000 clones, roughly 80% being singletons. Each donor was nominally healthy when sampled (though unrecorded immune exposures were likely). This TCR derives from a man aged 45-65 years in good health and CMV-seropositive. Sequences were obtained from PBMCs. This chain links TRBV6-1 with TRBJ2-5, with 10 positions matching TRBD2. Here the CDR3 DNA reads TGTGCCAGCAGTGAAACCCGGCGACTAGCGGGCCACCAAGAGACCCAGTACTTC. Protein sequence: CASSETRRLAGHQETQYF.